This T cell receptor beta chain was obtained from a study of T cells after yellow fever vaccination. Study-level background: SMART-Seq v4 Ultra Low Input prepared the low-cell-number fractions.

The CDR3 is made up of 16 amino acids. The V end lost 5 bases, the J end lost 0 bases, and 14 bases lay between the germline ends. Germline V lookup: CDR1 SEHNR, CDR2 FQNEAQ (reference sequence). Study-level results: Clones that expanded after primary vaccination mostly reappeared after the booster (96% CD4, 75% to 90% CD8). Contaminants from the bulk population, in the form of abundant clonotypes, could be found in FACS-sorted repertoires. A secondary response was less intense yet reached its peak sooner, at day 5 versus 15.

This clonotype was detected ten times or more. Its target is not known. TCRdb passed the 5' RACE reads through MiXCR, listing each CDR3 protein once. The sample includes nearly 550,000 distinct CDR3 sequences, about 19% of them seen just once. This sequence joins TRBV7-9 and TRBJ2-1; perhaps TRBD2 as D (5 bases). Sample: PBMCs, taken 15 days after the yellow fever booster vaccination. The receptor was derived from a man aged 25 to 45 who received the YFV17D yellow fever vaccine. The CDR3: CASSARWESSYNEQFF. DNA for the CDR3: TGTGCCAGCAGCGCCCGCTGGGAGAGCTCCTACAATGAGCAGTTCTTC. The full variable domain, rest sourced from reference TRBV7-9 and TRBJ2-1, is DTGVSQNPRHKITKRGQNVTFRCDPISEHNRLYWYRQTLGQGPEFLTYFQNEAQLEKSRLLSDRFSAERPKGSFSTLEIQRTEQGDSAMYLCASSARWESSYNEQFFGPGTRLTVL.